Each of the 30 T cell receptor beta chains below was sequenced from the same sample in a study of T cell responses to AZD1222 COVID-19 vaccine. Sequencing was performed with immunoSEQ multiplex PCR; in TCRdb, only in-frame clones are kept and a portion is missing. The sample records 130,000 or so clones, more than 85% being singletons. The sample here was peripheral blood, taken 28 days after the second AZD1222 dose. The origin of the receptors is an adult who received the AZD1222 COVID-19 vaccine.

This clone was counted a single time. For the CDR3, the DNA is TGTGCCAGCAGCGTAGTGGCCGGGGAGCTGTTTTTT. Protein: CASSVVAGELFF. V and J are TRBV9 and TRBJ2-2; D gene ambiguous. This CDR3 comprises 12 residues. The germline V gene has CDR1 SGDLS and CDR2 YYNGEE. The V and J ends lost 0 bases and 6 bases respectively, with 3 bases between them.

The chain couples TRBV10-3 to TRBJ2-1; the D gene is possibly TRBD2 (5 bases). CDR1 is ENHRY and CDR2 is SYGVKD in the germline V gene. This CDR3 has 16 residues. V dropped 6 bases and J dropped 8 bases, with 23 bases sitting between them. CDR3 protein: CAISERVSVNSDEQFF. The DNA of the CDR3 is TGTGCCATCAGCGAGCGCGTTAGCGTGAATTCGGATGAGCAGTTCTTC.

The chain is built from TRBV28 and TRBJ1-4; weak D call: TRBD1 (5 bases). The CDR3 is 13 amino acids. V dropped 3 bases and J dropped 7 bases, with 9 bases sitting between them. Germline V lookup: CDR1 MDHEN, CDR2 SYDVKM. CDR3 protein: CASSFGTPEKLFF. In nucleotides, the CDR3 is TGTGCCAGCAGTTTCGGGACGCCTGAAAAACTGTTTTTT.

This clone was detected only once. The CDR3 here is CASSYWTSVSSYNEQFF. The CDR3 nucleotides read TGTGCCAGCAGCTACTGGACTAGCGTAAGCTCCTACAATGAGCAGTTCTTC. The rearrangement links TRBV5-8 to TRBJ2-1, with 9 bases that match TRBD2. Germline V CDR1 and CDR2: SGHTS, YDEGEE. The V segment lost 3 bases and the J segment 0 bases; nucleotides outside the gene matches: 7. The CDR3 loop spans 17 amino acids.

The chain carries TRBV3-1 (or the pseudogene TRBV3-2) and TRBJ1-6; D is uncertain. The CDR3 totals 16 residues. Trimming removed 1 base at V and 7 bases at J, with 14 bases between. Per the germline V gene, CDR1 is LGHDT and CDR2 is YNNKEL (reference sequence). DNA for the CDR3: TGTGCCAGCAGCCAAGGTAGCGGGATCGACAATTCACCCCTCCACTTT. Protein sequence: CASSQGSGIDNSPLHF.

This chain joins TRBV7-2 and TRBJ1-6, with unresolved D. Germline CDR1 SGHTA, CDR2 FQGNSA. With 2 bases removed from V and 6 bases from J, the gap between germline ends came to 2 bases. This CDR3 contains 12 residues. This CDR3 is CASSLPNSPLHF. CDR3 nucleotide sequence: TGTGCCAGCAGCTTACCTAATTCACCCCTCCACTTT.

The chain links TRBV2 to TRBJ1-1, with unresolved D. Germline V CDR1 and CDR2: SNHLY, FYNNEI. This CDR3 comprises 14 residues. Trimming cost V 5 bases and J 5 bases, with 15 bases left between them. The CDR3 nucleotides are TGTGCCAGCAGTCGGGAGGCCCCGAGGACTGAAGCTTTCTTT. Translated, it gives CASSREAPRTEAFF. Combining the CDR3 with reference TRBV2 and TRBJ1-1 gives the whole variable domain EPEVTQTPSHQVTQMGQEVILRCVPISNHLYFYWYRQILGQKVEFLVSFYNNEISEKSEIFDDQFSVERPDGSNFTLKIRSTKLEDSAMYFCASSREAPRTEAFFGQGTRLTVV.

The chain is built from TRBV6-5 and TRBJ2-3; D is ambiguous. V lost 6 bases and J lost 2, with 3 bases in between. Germline assignment: CDR1 MNHEY and CDR2 SVGAGI. CDR3 size: 11 residues. CDR3 nucleotide sequence: TGTGCCAGCAGCCACACAGATACGCAGTATTTT. Its translation: CASSHTDTQYF.

This sequence joins TRBV18 and TRBJ1-1; D not resolved. The CDR3 covers 13 residues. V shed 5 bases and J shed 0 bases, with 7 bases lying between them. CDR1 is KGHSH, CDR2 LQKENI, per germline. The CDR3: CASSSDVNTEAFF. CDR3 coding DNA: TGTGCCAGCTCATCGGACGTGAACACTGAAGCTTTCTTT. The full variable domain, rest sourced from reference TRBV18 and TRBJ1-1, is NAGVMQNPRHLVRRRGQEARLRCSPMKGHSHVYWYRQLPEEGLKFMVYLQKENIIDESGMPKERFSAEFPKEGPSILRIQQVVRGDSAAYFCASSSDVNTEAFFGQGTRLTVV.

J is TRBJ1-2 and V is TRBV9; D is ambiguous. The CDR3 runs 13 residues. Trimming pared 0 bases from V and 3 bases from J, leaving 6 bases between. In germline, CDR1 is SGDLS, CDR2 YYNGEE. In DNA form, the CDR3 reads TGTGCCAGCAGCGTAGGGAAGGACTATGGCTACACCTTC. It codes for CASSVGKDYGYTF. Filled out from reference TRBV9 and TRBJ1-2, the complete variable domain reads DSGVTQTPKHLITATGQRVTLRCSPRSGDLSVYWYQQSLDQGLQFLIQYYNGEERAKGNILERFSAQQFPDLHSELNLSSLELGDSALYFCASSVGKDYGYTFGSGTRLTVV.

V gene TRBV27 combines with J gene TRBJ2-2; D is possibly TRBD2 (5 bases). This CDR3 contains 16 residues. CDR1 is MNHEY, CDR2 SMNVEV, per germline (reference sequence). V shed 4 bases and J shed 0 bases, with 12 bases lying between them. The CDR3 is CASSWRATANTGELFF. The CDR3 nucleotides are TGTGCCAGCAGTTGGCGGGCGACTGCGAACACCGGGGAGCTGTTTTTT.

The V gene is TRBV7-9, the J gene TRBJ1-2; D is ambiguous. Between the trimmed V and J ends, which lost 6 bases and 2 bases, there was a span of 16 bases. The CDR3 length is 15 residues. The germline gives CDR1 SEHNR, CDR2 FQNEAQ (reference sequence). CDR3 sequence reads: CASRPLGETNYGYTF. CDR3 nucleotides: TGTGCCAGCAGACCTCTTGGGGAGACAAACTATGGCTACACCTTC.

The chain combines TRBV5-4 with TRBJ2-3; 8 bases are shared with TRBD2. Germline V lookup: CDR1 SGHNT, CDR2 YYREEE (reference sequence). Losses at the gene ends were 5 bases for V and 2 bases for J; bases not matched to a gene: 7. The CDR3 has 15 residues. The CDR3, as DNA: TGTGCCAGCAGTGACCGGGAGGGACACACAGATACGCAGTATTTT. Protein product: CASSDREGHTDTQYF.

This clone came up a few times. The genes are TRBV11-2 and TRBJ1-1; weak D call: TRBD1 (5 bases). The CDR3 spans 15 residues. Trimming removed 1 base from V and 0 bases from J, with 9 bases in between. The germline CDR1 and CDR2 sequences are SGHAT and FQNNGV. The CDR3 spells CASSLVGGMNTEAFF. The CDR3 region has the DNA TGTGCCAGCAGCTTAGTCGGGGGGATGAACACTGAAGCTTTCTTT. Drawing the rest from reference TRBV11-2 and TRBJ1-1, the complete variable domain is EAGVAQSPRYKIIEKRQSVAFWCNPISGHATLYWYQQILGQGPKLLIQFQNNGVVDDSQLPKDRFSAERLKGVDSTLKIQPAKLEDSAVYLCASSLVGGMNTEAFFGQGTRLTVV.

V and J are TRBV30 and TRBJ1-5; 9 nucleotides agree with TRBD1. This CDR3 is built from 14 residues. V was pared by 3 bases and J by 7 bases, with 7 bases of the junction left unmatched. Germline V gives CDR1 GTSNPN, CDR2 SVGIG (reference sequence). CDR3 region: CAWSGPGQGQPQHF. The CDR3 nucleotides are TGTGCCTGGAGCGGACCGGGACAGGGCCAGCCCCAGCATTTT.

The chain combines TRBV19 with TRBJ2-2, with 7 bases lining up with TRBD1. This CDR3 has 17 residues. Germline trimming cut 3 bases from V and 1 base from J; bases unmatched to any gene: 8. Germline assignment: CDR1 LNHDA and CDR2 SQIVND (reference sequence). As DNA, the CDR3 is TGTGCCAGTAGTATGTTACCCGACAGGGTGAACACCGGGGAGCTGTTTTTT. This codes for CASSMLPDRVNTGELFF. Supplemented by reference TRBV19 and TRBJ2-2, the full variable domain reads DGGITQSPKYLFRKEGQNVTLSCEQNLNHDAMYWYRQDPGQGLRLIYYSQIVNDFQKGDIAEGYSVSREKKESFPLTVTSAQKNPTAFYLCASSMLPDRVNTGELFFGEGSRLTVL.

This chain connects TRBV11-2 to TRBJ2-4, with TRBD2 matching over 9 bases. The J segment lost 8 bases and the V segment lost 3 bases, leaving 8 bases of the junction unmatched. This CDR3 is 15 amino acids long. Germline-derived CDR1 and CDR2 are SGHAT and FQNNGV. The CDR3, as DNA: TGTGCCAGCAGCTTTGCGGGAGGGGAAGTGGACATTCAGTACTTC. Residues: CASSFAGGEVDIQYF.

The V and J genes are TRBV9 and TRBJ2-2; tentatively, D is TRBD2 (6 bases). CDR1 and CDR2 (germline): SGDLS, YYNGEE. This CDR3 comprises 17 residues. Trimming cost V 4 bases and J 0 bases, with 16 bases left between them. In DNA form, the CDR3 reads TGTGCCAGCAGCCGGGCTGGGGGGTTCCCGAACACCGGGGAGCTGTTTTTT. Its protein is CASSRAGGFPNTGELFF.

The J gene is TRBJ1-2, the V gene TRBV29-1; 7 bases fit TRBD1. The germline CDR1 and CDR2 sequences are SQVTM and ANQGSEA. V dropped 3 bases and J dropped 0; count of bases not matched to a gene: 10. CDR3 size: 16 residues. CDR3 region: CSVDLGGGFANYGYTF. In DNA form, the CDR3 reads TGCAGCGTTGACCTAGGGGGCGGGTTTGCTAACTATGGCTACACCTTC. Complete variable domain (other parts from reference TRBV29-1 and TRBJ1-2): SAVISQKPSRDICQRGTSLTIQCQVDSQVTMMFWYRQQPGQSLTLIATANQGSEATYESGFVIDKFPISRPNLTFSTLTVSNMSPEDSSIYLCSVDLGGGFANYGYTFGSGTRLTVV.

The genes are TRBV2 and TRBJ1-2; D may be TRBD1 (6 bases). This CDR3 is built from 14 residues. Trimming took 0 bases from V and 8 from J, leaving 13 bases between them. CDR1 is SNHLY, CDR2 FYNNEI, per germline. The CDR3 nucleotides read TGTGCCAGCAGTGAAGCGGCAGGGGTGGAAGGCTACACCTTC. Translation gives CASSEAAGVEGYTF.

The gene calls are TRBV9 and TRBJ2-3; D tentatively fits TRBD1 or TRBD2 (5 bases each). This CDR3 is 15 amino acids long. Trimming cost V 0 bases and J 0 bases, with 8 bases left between them. Germline values: CDR1 SGDLS, CDR2 YYNGEE. The CDR3 DNA is TGTGCCAGCAGCGTAGGAGGGGTTAGCACAGATACGCAGTATTTT. Translated: CASSVGGVSTDTQYF.

The rearrangement joins TRBV5-6 to TRBJ1-2; tentative D call: TRBD1 (5 bases). CDR1 and CDR2 from the germline V gene are SGHDT and YYEEEE. CDR3 length equals 14 residues. Trimming removed 2 bases from V and 2 bases from J, with 10 bases in between. CDR3 region: CASSLGTANYGYTF. As DNA, the CDR3 is TGTGCCAGCAGCTTAGGGACGGCGAACTATGGCTACACCTTC.

This chain links TRBV7-9 with TRBJ1-1; TRBD1 matches 10 bases. The CDR3 is made up of 15 amino acids. Germline CDR1 and CDR2: SEHNR and FQNEAQ (reference sequence). The trim removed 5 bases at V and 2 bases at J, leaving 5 bases unmatched. The CDR3 spells CASSPGQGGNTEAFF. CDR3 coding DNA: TGTGCCAGCAGCCCTGGACAGGGGGGAAACACTGAAGCTTTCTTT.

The rearrangement uses TRBV2 and TRBJ1-2, with no clear D. Germline CDR1 and CDR2: SNHLY and FYNNEI. Trimming took 6 bases from V and 1 from J, leaving 6 bases between them. CDR3 length: 12 amino acids. CDR3 DNA: TGTGCCAGCAGCTCCGATAACTATGGCTACACCTTC. Protein: CASSSDNYGYTF.

The V gene is TRBV12-3 or TRBV12-4, the J gene TRBJ1-2, with D uncertain. The CDR3 is 12 residues long. Trimming shortened V by 2 bases and J by 5 bases, and 6 bases separated the two germline ends. CDR3 nucleotide sequence: TGTGCCAGCAGTTTATGGCGGTATGGCTACACCTTC. This encodes CASSLWRYGYTF.

The chain is built from TRBV3-1 (or the pseudogene TRBV3-2) and TRBJ1-2; a possible D gene is TRBD1 (5 bases). Germline values: CDR1 LGHDT, CDR2 YNNKEL (reference sequence). The germline V and J ends were trimmed by 6 bases and 3 bases, with 14 bases remaining between them. The CDR3 is made up of 14 amino acids. Written as DNA, the CDR3 is TGTGCCAGCAGAGGTGGCAGGGAAGACTATGGCTACACCTTC. Translated: CASRGGREDYGYTF.

The chain employs TRBV3-1 (or the pseudogene TRBV3-2) and TRBJ2-3; D not resolved. V lost 5 bases, J lost 5 bases, and 11 bases lay in between. Germline V gives CDR1 LGHDT, CDR2 YNNKEL (reference sequence). The CDR3 is 13 residues long. CDR3 nucleotide sequence: TGTGCCAGCAGCTTACCTGGAGAAGATACGCAGTATTTT. This translates into CASSLPGEDTQYF.

This clone was picked up a small number of times. The rearrangement joins TRBV13 to TRBJ1-1; D gene uncertain. V lost 6 bases and J 1 base, leaving 15 bases between the germline ends. CDR1 is PRHDT, CDR2 FYEKMQ, per germline (reference sequence). The CDR3 has 15 residues. The CDR3 is CASRLSGFGNTEAFF. In nucleotides, the CDR3 is TGTGCCAGCAGACTAAGTGGCTTCGGGAACACTGAAGCTTTCTTT.

V gene TRBV3-1 (or the pseudogene TRBV3-2) combines with J gene TRBJ2-3, with 7 nucleotides matching TRBD2. The CDR3 runs to 17 residues. Per germline, CDR1 LGHDT and CDR2 YNNKEL (reference sequence). The ends lost 2 bases at V and 0 bases at J; junction bases unmatched: 8. CDR3 DNA sequence: TGTGCCAGCAGCCAAATGAGCGGGGCCTCTAGCACAGATACGCAGTATTTT. As protein: CASSQMSGASSTDTQYF.

V usage is TRBV6-2 or TRBV6-3 and J usage is TRBJ1-5; TRBD1 agrees at 8 bases. Per the germline V gene, CDR1 is MNHEY and CDR2 is SVGEGT. With 5 bases clipped from V and 7 bases from J, the junction kept 13 bases outside the gene matches. The CDR3 loop spans 16 amino acids. The CDR3 DNA reads as TGTGCCAGCAGTCCCCCTCAGGGGGCGCCGAGGCAGCCCCAGCATTTT. This codes for CASSPPQGAPRQPQHF.